The source of this TCR beta chain is a study of yellow fever vaccine responses in identical twins. Findings and limits, study-wide: A vaccine T cell response that seemed partly convergent and partly personalized was reported in twins.

A word on this clonotype: Its antigen is unknown.

From germline, CDR1 is LGHDT and CDR2 YNNKEL (reference sequence). The CDR3 sequence is 14 residues long. V was trimmed by 1 base and J by 10 bases, leaving 14 bases between them. TCRdb used MiXCR to reprocess the RT-PCR reads, holding one entry per CDR3 protein. The sample lists roughly 36,000 distinct CDR3 sequences, more than 45% occurring once. The receptor was isolated from a woman younger than 30 who received the yellow fever vaccine. The sample in question was T cells from blood (PBMCs), unsorted or a sorted subset (not recorded which), obtained before or after yellow fever vaccination (not recorded which). The rearrangement joins TRBV3-1 to TRBJ2-1; TRBD2 is a possible D gene (5 bases). The CDR3 nucleotides read TGTGCCAGCAGCCAAGGCCTGTTCTCTAGCGAGCAGTTCTTC. Translating it yields CASSQGLFSSEQFF.